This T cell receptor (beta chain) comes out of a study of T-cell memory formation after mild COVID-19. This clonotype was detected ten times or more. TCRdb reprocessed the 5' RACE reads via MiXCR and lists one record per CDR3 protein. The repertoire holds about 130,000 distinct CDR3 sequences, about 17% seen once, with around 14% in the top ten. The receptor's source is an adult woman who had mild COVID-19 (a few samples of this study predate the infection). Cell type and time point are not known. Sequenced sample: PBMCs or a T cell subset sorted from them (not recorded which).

The CDR3 coding sequence is TGTGCCAGCAGCACCACTAGCGGGGGGACCACAGATACGCAGTATTTT. It encodes CASSTTSGGTTDTQYF. The chain joins TRBV7-3 to TRBJ2-3, with 12 bases that match TRBD2. Germline-derived CDR1 and CDR2 are SGHTA and FQGTGA. V shed 5 bases, J shed 2 bases, and the junction held 5 bases outside the gene matches. CDR3 length: 16 amino acids.